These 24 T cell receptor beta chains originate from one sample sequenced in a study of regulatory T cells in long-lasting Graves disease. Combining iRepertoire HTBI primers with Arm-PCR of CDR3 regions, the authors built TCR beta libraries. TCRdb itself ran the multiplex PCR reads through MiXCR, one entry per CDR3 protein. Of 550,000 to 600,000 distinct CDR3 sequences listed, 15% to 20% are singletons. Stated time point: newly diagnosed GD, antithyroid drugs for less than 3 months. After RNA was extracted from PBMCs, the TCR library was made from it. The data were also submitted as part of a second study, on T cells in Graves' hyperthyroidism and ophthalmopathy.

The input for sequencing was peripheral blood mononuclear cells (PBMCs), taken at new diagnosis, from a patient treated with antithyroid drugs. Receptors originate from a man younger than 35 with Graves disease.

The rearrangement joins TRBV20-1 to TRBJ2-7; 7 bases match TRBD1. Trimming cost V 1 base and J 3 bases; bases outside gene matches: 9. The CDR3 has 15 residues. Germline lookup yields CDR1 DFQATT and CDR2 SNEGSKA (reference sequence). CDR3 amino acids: CSARARDRAGYEQYF. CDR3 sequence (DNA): TGCAGTGCTAGAGCCAGAGACAGGGCAGGCTACGAGCAGTACTTC.

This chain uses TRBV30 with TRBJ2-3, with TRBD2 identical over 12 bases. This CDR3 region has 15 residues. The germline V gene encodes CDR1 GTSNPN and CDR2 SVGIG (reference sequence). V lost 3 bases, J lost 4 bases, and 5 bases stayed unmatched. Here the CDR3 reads CAWRGLAGGPDTQYF. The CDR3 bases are TGTGCCTGGAGGGGGCTAGCGGGAGGGCCAGATACGCAGTATTTT.

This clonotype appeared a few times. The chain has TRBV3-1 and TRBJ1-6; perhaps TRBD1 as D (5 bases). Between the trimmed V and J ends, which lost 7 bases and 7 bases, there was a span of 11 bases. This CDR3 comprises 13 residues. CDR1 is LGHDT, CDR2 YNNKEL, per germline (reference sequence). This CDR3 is CASTFGGNSPLHF. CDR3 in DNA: TGTGCCAGCACTTTCGGGGGAAATTCACCCCTCCACTTT.

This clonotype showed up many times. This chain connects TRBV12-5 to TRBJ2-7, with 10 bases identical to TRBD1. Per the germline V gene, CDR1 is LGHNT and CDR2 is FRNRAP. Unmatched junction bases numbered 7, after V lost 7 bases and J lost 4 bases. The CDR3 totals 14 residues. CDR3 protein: CASAPRDRGYEQYF. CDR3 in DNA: TGTGCTAGTGCCCCCCGGGACAGGGGATACGAGCAGTACTTC. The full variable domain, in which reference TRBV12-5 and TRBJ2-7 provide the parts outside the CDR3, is DARVTQTPRHKVTEMGQEVTMRCQPILGHNTVFWYRQTMMQGLELLAYFRNRAPLDDSGMPKDRFSAEMPDATLATLKIQPSEPRDSAVYFCASAPRDRGYEQYFGPGTRLTVT.

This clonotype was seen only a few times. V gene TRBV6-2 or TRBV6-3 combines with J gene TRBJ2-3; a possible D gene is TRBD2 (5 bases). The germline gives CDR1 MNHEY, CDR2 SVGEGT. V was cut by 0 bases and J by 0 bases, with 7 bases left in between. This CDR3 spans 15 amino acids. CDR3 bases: TGTGCCAGCAGTTACTCGGGAGCTAGCACAGATACGCAGTATTTT. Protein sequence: CASSYSGASTDTQYF.

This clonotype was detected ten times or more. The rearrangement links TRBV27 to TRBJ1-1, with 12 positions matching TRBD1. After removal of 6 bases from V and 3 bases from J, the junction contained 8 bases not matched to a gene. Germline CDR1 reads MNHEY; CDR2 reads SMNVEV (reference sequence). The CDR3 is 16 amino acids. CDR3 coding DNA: TGTGCCAGCAGGGGCTCGGGACAGGGGGCGCACACTGAAGCTTTCTTT. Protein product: CASRGSGQGAHTEAFF.

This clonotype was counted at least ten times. The CDR3: CATSTRTEYEQYF. The CDR3 region has the DNA TGTGCCACCAGCACCAGGACAGAGTACGAGCAGTACTTC. J is TRBJ2-7 and V is TRBV15; possibly TRBD1 for D (6 bases). Germline lookup yields CDR1 LNHNV and CDR2 YYDKDF (reference sequence). CDR3 length: 13 amino acids. V was clipped by 4 bases and J by 4 bases, with 11 bases between them.

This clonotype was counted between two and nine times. CDR3 nucleotides: TGTGCCACCAGTGATTCGGGGTCCGGCACAGATACGCAGTATTTT. Its translation: CATSDSGSGTDTQYF. The chain carries TRBV24-1 and TRBJ2-3; D possibly corresponds to TRBD2 (5 bases). Trimming stripped 2 bases from V and 1 base from J, with 9 bases between. This CDR3 has 15 amino acids. Per germline, CDR1 KGHDR and CDR2 SFDVKD.

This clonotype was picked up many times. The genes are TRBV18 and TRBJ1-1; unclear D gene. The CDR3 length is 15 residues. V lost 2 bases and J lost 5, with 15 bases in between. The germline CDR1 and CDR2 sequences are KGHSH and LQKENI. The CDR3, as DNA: TGTGCCAGCTCACCAGGGAGTTTTCGGAGTACTGAAGCTTTCTTT. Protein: CASSPGSFRSTEAFF.

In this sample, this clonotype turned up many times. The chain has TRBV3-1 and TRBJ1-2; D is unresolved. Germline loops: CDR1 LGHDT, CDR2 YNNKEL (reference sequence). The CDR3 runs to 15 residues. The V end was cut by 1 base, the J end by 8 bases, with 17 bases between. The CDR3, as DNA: TGTGCCAGCAGCCAAGTTGTCCAACGGTCGTCCGGCTACACCTTC. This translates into CASSQVVQRSSGYTF.

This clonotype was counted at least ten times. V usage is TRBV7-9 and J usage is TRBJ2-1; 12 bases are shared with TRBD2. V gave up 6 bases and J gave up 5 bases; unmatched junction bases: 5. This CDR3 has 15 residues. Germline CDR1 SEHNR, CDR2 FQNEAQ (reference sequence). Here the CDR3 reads CASRLGTSGHNEQFF. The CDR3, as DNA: TGTGCCAGCAGACTAGGGACTAGCGGGCACAATGAGCAGTTCTTC.

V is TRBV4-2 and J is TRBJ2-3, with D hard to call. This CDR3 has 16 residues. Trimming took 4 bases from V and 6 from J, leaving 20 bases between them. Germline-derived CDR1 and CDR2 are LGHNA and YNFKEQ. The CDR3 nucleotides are TGTGCCAGCAGCCGAGAGAAGCAGCGCTCTGCGGATACGCAGTATTTT. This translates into CASSREKQRSADTQYF.

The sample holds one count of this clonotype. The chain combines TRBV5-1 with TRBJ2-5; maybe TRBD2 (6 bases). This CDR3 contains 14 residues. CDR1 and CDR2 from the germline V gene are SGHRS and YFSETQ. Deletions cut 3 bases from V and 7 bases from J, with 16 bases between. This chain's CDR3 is CASSSGTPLGTQYF. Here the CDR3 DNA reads TGCGCCAGCAGCTCCGGGACTCCCTTGGGGACCCAGTACTTC.

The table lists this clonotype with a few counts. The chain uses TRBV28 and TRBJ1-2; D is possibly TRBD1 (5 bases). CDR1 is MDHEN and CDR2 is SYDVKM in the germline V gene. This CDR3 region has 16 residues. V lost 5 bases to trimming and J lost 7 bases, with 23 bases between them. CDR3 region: CASSIPGPSWDRGYTF. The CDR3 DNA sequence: TGTGCCAGCAGTATTCCCGGTCCCTCGTGGGACCGTGGCTACACCTTC.

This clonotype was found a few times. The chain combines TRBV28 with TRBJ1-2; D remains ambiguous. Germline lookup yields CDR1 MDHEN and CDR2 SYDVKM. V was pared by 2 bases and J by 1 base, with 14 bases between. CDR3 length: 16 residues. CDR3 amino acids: CASSLRGGRLNYGYTF. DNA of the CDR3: TGTGCCAGCAGTTTACGTGGCGGAAGACTTAACTATGGCTACACCTTC.

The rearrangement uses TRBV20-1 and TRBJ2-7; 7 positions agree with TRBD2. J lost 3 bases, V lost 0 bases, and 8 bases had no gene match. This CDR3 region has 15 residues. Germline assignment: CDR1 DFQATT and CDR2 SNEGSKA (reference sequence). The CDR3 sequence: CSARDPSGAIYEQYF. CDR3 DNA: TGCAGTGCTAGAGATCCGAGCGGGGCTATCTACGAGCAGTACTTC.

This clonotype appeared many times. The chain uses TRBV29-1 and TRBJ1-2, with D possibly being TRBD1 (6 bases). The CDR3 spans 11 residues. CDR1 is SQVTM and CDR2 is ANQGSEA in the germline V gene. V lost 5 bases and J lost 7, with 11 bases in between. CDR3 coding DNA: TGCAGCGTTCCCCTGACAGGTGGCTACACCTTC. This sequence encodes CSVPLTGGYTF.

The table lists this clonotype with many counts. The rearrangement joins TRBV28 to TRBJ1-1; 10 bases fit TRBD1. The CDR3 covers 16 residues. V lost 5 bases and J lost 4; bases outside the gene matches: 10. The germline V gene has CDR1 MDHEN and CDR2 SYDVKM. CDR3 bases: TGTGCCAGCAGTCCCTCGGGACAGGGGAGGGGCACTGAAGCTTTCTTT. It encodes CASSPSGQGRGTEAFF.

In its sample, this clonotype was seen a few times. The CDR3 protein is CASRAGGTEKLFF. The CDR3 bases are TGTGCCAGCCGGGCAGGGGGAACCGAAAAACTGTTTTTT. This chain joins TRBV27 and TRBJ1-4, with 7 bases matching TRBD1. The germline gives CDR1 MNHEY, CDR2 SMNVEV (reference sequence). This CDR3 has 13 amino acids. J gave up 8 bases and V 8 bases, and 8 bases lay outside the gene matches.

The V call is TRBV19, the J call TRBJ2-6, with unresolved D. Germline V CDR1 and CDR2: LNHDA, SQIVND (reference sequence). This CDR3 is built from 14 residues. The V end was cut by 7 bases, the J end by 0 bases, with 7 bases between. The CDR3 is CASTQTSGANVLTF. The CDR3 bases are TGTGCCAGTACCCAAACCTCTGGGGCCAACGTCCTGACTTTC.

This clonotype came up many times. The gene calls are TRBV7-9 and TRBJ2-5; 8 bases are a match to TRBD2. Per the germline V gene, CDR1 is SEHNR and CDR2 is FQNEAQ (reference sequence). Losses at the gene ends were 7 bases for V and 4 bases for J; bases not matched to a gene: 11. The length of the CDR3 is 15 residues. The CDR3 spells CASTFRLALGETQYF. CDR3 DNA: TGTGCCAGCACATTCAGACTAGCGTTGGGAGAGACCCAGTACTTC.

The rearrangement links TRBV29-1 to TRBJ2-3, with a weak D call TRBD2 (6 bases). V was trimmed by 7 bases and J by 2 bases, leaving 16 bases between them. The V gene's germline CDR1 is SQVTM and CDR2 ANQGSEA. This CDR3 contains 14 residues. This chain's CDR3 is CSAAGLDATDTQYF. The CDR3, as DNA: TGCAGCGCAGCGGGCCTAGATGCCACAGATACGCAGTATTTT.

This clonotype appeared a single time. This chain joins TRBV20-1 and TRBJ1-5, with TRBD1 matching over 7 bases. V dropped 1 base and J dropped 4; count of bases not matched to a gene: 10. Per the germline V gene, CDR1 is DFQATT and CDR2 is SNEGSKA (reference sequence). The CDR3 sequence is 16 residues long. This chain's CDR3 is CSARVGPGQRNQPQHF. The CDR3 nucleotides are TGCAGTGCTAGAGTAGGACCGGGACAGAGGAATCAGCCCCAGCATTTT.

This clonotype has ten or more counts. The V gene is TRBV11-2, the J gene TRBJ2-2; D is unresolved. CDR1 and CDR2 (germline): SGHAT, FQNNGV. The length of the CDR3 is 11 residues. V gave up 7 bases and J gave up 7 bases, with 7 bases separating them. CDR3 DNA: TGTGCCAGCACGCTTGGCGGGGAGCTGTTTTTT. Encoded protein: CASTLGGELFF.